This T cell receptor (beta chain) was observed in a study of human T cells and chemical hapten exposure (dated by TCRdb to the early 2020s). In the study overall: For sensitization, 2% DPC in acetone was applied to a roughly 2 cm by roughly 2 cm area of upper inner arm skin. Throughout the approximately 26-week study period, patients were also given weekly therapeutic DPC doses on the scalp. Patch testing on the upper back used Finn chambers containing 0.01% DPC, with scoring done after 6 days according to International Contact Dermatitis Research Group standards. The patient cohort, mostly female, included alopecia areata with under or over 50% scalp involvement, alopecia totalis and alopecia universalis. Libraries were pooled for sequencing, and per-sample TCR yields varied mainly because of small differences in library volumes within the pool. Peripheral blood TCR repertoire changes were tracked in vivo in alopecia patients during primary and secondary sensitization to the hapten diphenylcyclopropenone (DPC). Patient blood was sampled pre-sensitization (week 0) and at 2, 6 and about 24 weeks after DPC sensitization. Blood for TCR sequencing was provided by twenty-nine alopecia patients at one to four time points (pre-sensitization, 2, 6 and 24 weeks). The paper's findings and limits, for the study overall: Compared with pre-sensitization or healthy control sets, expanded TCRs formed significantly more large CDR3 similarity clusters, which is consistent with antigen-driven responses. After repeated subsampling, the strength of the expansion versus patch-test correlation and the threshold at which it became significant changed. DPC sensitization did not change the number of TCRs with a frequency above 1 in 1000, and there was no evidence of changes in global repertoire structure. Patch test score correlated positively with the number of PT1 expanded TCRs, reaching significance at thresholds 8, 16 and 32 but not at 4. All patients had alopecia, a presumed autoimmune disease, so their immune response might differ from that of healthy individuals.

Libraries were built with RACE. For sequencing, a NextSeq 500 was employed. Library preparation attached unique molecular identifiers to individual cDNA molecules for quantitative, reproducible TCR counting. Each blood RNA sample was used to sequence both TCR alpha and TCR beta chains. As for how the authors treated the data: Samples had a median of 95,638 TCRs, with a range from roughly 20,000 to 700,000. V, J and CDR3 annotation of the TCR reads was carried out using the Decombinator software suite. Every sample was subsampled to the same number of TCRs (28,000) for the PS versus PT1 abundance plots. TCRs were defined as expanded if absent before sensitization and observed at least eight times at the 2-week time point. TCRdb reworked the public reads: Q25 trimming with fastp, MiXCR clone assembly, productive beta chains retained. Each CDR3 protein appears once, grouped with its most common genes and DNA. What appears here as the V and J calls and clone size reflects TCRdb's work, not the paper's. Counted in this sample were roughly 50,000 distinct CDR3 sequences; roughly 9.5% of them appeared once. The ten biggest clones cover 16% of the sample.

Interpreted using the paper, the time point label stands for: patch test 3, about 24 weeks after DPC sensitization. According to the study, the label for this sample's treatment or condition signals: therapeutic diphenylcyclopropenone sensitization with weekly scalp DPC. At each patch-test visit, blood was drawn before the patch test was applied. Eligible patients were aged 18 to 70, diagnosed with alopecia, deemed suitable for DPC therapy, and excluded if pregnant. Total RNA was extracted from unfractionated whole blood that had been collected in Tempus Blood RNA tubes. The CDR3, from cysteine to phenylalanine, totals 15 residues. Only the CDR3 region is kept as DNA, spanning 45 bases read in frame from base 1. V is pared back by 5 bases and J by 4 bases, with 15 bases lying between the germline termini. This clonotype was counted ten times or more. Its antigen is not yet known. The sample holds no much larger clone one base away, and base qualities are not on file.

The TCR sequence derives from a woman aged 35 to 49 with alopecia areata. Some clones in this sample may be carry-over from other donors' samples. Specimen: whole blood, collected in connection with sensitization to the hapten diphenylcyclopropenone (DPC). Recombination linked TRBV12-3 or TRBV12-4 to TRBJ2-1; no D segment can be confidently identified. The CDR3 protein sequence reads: CASSAPLLRYNEQFF. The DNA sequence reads TGTGCCAGCAGTGCCCCACTTTTGCGGTACAATGAGCAGTTCTTC.